A selection of T cell receptor beta chains follows, all from one sample in a study of cytomegalovirus exposure and HLA in healthy donors. Sequencing was performed with immunoSEQ multiplex PCR; in TCRdb, only in-frame clones are kept and a portion is missing. The sample has fewer than 200,000 clones, more than 75% seen once. The source material was PBMCs. The receptors come from a girl less than two years old in good health and CMV-seronegative. Each CDR3 is given with its conserved first and last residue. A D gene is named only where the DNA matches it firmly. Expanded clones are given a class, and other clones once, few, many or no size at all.

clone_size	d_call	v_call	j_call	cdr3_nt	cdr3_aa
once	.	TRBV15	TRBJ2-7	TGTGCCACCAGCAGTGGACGGGGCTACGAGCAGTACTTC	CATSSGRGYEQYF
.	TRBD2	TRBV27	TRBJ2-5	TGTGCCAGCAGTTTATTGACTAGCGGGGGTCAAGAGACCCAGTACTTC	CASSLLTSGGQETQYF
.	TRBD1	TRBV5-1	TRBJ1-2	TGCGCCAGCAGCGGAGGGGGCTCTAACTATGGCTACACCTTC	CASSGGGSNYGYTF
.	.	TRBV6-5	TRBJ1-6	TGTGCCAGCAGTTACTCTGGACTGACAAATTCACCCCTCCACTTT	CASSYSGLTNSPLHF
.	TRBD1	TRBV7-2	TRBJ2-2	TGTGCCAGCAGCTACAGGGGGCCCCGCACCGGGGAGCTGTTTTTT	CASSYRGPRTGELFF
.	TRBD2	TRBV5-4	TRBJ2-1	TGTGCCAGCAGCCCCCCAAGCGGGAGAGTTAATGAGCAGTTCTTC	CASSPPSGRVNEQFF
.	.	TRBV10-1	TRBJ2-3	TGCGCCAGCATTGTGCTAACGGGGGTAATGGGTCCGCAGTATTTT	CASIVLTGVMGPQYF
.	.	TRBV19	TRBJ2-3	TGTGCCAGTTCGACGGGACTCTTAGATACGCAGTATTTT	CASSTGLLDTQYF
.	.	TRBV20-1	TRBJ2-5	TGCAGTGCAAACAGGGAGAAGACCCAGTACTTC	CSANREKTQYF
.	.	TRBV6-1	TRBJ1-1	TGTGCCAGCAGTAGGGGTTTGAACACTGAAGCTTTCTTT	CASSRGLNTEAFF
.	TRBD2	TRBV7-2	TRBJ2-7	TGTGCCAGCAGCTTATATTCCGTCGGGGGGGGCTTTCCCTACGAGCAGTACTTC	CASSLYSVGGGFPYEQYF
.	TRBD1	TRBV7-2	TRBJ1-1	TGTGCCAGCAGCTTACCCCGGGACAGCTTCACTGAAGCTTTCTTT	CASSLPRDSFTEAFF
.	.	TRBV7-9	TRBJ2-1	TGTTCCAGCAGCCGGACTGGGCTAGCGAGGGACAATGAGCAGTTCTTC	CSSSRTGLARDNEQFF
.	.	TRBV27	TRBJ1-5	TGTGCCAGCAGTAAACTAGGTGGCAATCAGCCCCAGCATTTT	CASSKLGGNQPQHF
once	.	TRBV10-3	TRBJ2-1	TGTGCCATCAGTGGAACGGGGAATGAGCAGTTCTTC	CAISGTGNEQFF
.	TRBD1	TRBV9	TRBJ2-2	TGTGCCAGCAGCGTAGGAGGGGGCTACACCGGGGAGCTGTTTTTT	CASSVGGGYTGELFF
once	.	TRBV5-7	TRBJ1-5	TGTGCCAGCAGTTTGATCAGAAGCAATCAGCCCCAGCATTTT	CASSLIRSNQPQHF
.	TRBD2	TRBV29-1	TRBJ2-7	TGCAGCGCTCACAAAGCGGGAGGGACCTACGAGCAGTACTTC	CSAHKAGGTYEQYF
.	.	TRBV27	TRBJ2-2	TGTGCCAGCAGTTTAAGAACAGGTTTAAGGAGGGAGCTGTTTTTT	CASSLRTGLRRELFF
.	TRBD2	TRBV5-1	TRBJ2-7	TGCGCCAGCAGCTGGTCCCGGGGGGGCTTTGGCGAGCAGTACTTC	CASSWSRGGFGEQYF
.	TRBD2	TRBV5-1	TRBJ2-1	TGCGCCAGCAGCGTGAGGGCTAGCGGGAGGGCAGCACTCTACAATGAGCAGTTCTTC	CASSVRASGRAALYNEQFF
.	TRBD2	TRBV7-9	TRBJ2-7	TGTGCCAGCAGCTCCATGGGATTGGGGAGGGAGTACGAGCAGTACTTC	CASSSMGLGREYEQYF
.	TRBD2	TRBV25-1	TRBJ2-7	TGTGCCAGCAGTGCCACCGGGACTAGGGATTCCTACGAGCAGTACTTC	CASSATGTRDSYEQYF
.	TRBD2	TRBV5-1	TRBJ2-3	TGCGCCAGCAGCTTGTCGAAGTTCCTCGGGACTAGCGGGTTGAATACGCAGTATTTT	CASSLSKFLGTSGLNTQYF
.	.	TRBV30	TRBJ2-2	TGTGCCTGGGACGTTGGCGGGGCGGCCACCGGGGAGCTGTTTTTT	CAWDVGGAATGELFF
.	.	TRBV10-3	TRBJ2-7	TGTGCCATCAGTGTAGAGGGCCTCTCCTACGAGCAGTACTTC	CAISVEGLSYEQYF
.	.	TRBV5-1	TRBJ2-7	TGCGCCAGCAGCTTGAAGGCAGGCAGGGATGGCGAGCAGTACTTC	CASSLKAGRDGEQYF
.	TRBD1	TRBV11-2	TRBJ2-1	TGTGCCAGCAGCCCGGACAGGTTGGCCTACAATGAGCAGTTCTTC	CASSPDRLAYNEQFF